This TCR beta chain was observed in a study of a mutant IDH1 vaccine in newly diagnosed glioma (dated by TCRdb to about 2021). Regarding the study in general: Eight vaccinations were administered to patients in weeks 1, 3, 5, 7, 11, 15, 19 and 23, corresponding to visits V03 through V10. In the chemotherapy-containing groups, vaccination started alongside temozolomide cycles, whereas in patients who had radiotherapy alone it started 4-6 weeks after radiotherapy. The approximately 32 treated patients were 62.5% male and roughly 40% female, with a mean age of approximately 40 years. Prior to enrollment, standard therapy consisting of radiotherapy alone, temozolomide alone, or radiochemotherapy with temozolomide had been administered to patients, with the combination being received by most patients. Peripheral blood was collected at six visits: V03 (baseline), V05, V07, V10, V12 and V13. Longitudinal TCRB deep sequencing was done for some 26 treated patients, wherever samples were available for exploratory analyses.

Libraries were made using the immunoSEQ multiplex PCR assay. The hsTCRB Kit was used according to the manufacturer's protocol to amplify rearranged TCR beta chain sequences. Sequencing of TCRB libraries was carried out on an Illumina MiSeq. Concerning the study's data processing: Demultiplexing, trimming and gene mapping were performed with the kit vendor's proprietary platform. Imported from immuneACCESS, the table was reduced by TCRdb to in-frame sequences with V and J called. These copies leave out some clones; in studies compared against another copy, an unresolved V gene accounts for under half, and the cause of the remainder is not known. D and trimming were read from the DNA, whereas the V and J calls and clone size are those reported in that table. The sample table lists 50,000 to 60,000 clones, around 90% of them with a count of one. The ten largest account for around 2.4% of the sample.

Results the study describes overall, beyond this receptor: According to the authors, sample limitations meant that analyses of patient blood samples could not be reproduced. No apparent relationship was observed between pseudoprogression and alterations in the top peripheral T cell clonotypes detected by TCRB sequencing. Vaccine-induced immune responses across multiple MHC alleles were detected in 90% to 95% of patients. Selection of PBMC samples for TCRB deep sequencing was based on availability.

The time point label on this specimen signifies: week 11, during vaccination. Each vaccine dose was 300 ug of a 20-mer mutant IDH1 peptide in Montanide, given subcutaneously with topical imiquimod. Donors had newly diagnosed WHO grade 3 or 4 IDH1-mutant astrocytomas with loss of nuclear ATRX. The samples were drawn from NOA16, a multicentre, single-arm, open-label phase I trial in Germany that tested a mutant IDH1 peptide vaccine in humans for the first time. The DNeasy Blood and Tissue Kit was used to extract genomic DNA from EDTA blood for TCRB sequencing. For this clone: The antigen it recognizes is unknown. The sample holds no much larger clone one base away, and base qualities are not on file.

This sample comprised PBMCs, obtained from a glioma patient whose treatment included an IDH1 peptide vaccine. This TCR derives from a man in his forties or fifties with glioma.

The nucleotide sequence reads as follows: TGTGCCTGGAGTGTTTCCGTAGGGGATTCACCCCTCCACTTT. This sequence encodes CAWSVSVGDSPLHF. Recombination connected TRBV30 to TRBJ1-6; 5 matching bases give a weak D call of TRBD1. Taken from the germline V gene (reference sequence), the CDR1 and CDR2 loops are GTSNPN and SVGIG. The CDR3 spans 14 residues, from the cysteine through the phenylalanine. The DNA shown is the 42-base CDR3, in frame from base 1. V loses 0 bases of germline sequence and J loses 8 bases, and the interval between the two ends is 11 bases.